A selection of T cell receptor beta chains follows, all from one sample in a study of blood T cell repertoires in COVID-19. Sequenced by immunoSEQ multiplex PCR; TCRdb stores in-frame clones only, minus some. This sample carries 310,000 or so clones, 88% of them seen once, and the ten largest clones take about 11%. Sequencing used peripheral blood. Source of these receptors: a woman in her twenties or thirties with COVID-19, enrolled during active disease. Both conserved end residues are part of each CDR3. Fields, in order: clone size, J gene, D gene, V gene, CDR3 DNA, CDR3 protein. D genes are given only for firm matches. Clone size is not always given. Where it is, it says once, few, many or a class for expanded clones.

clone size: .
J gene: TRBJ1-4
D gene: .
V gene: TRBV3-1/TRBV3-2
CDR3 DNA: TGTGCCAGCAGCCAAAGGGCGGGAAATGAAAAACTGTTTTTT
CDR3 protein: CASSQRAGNEKLFF

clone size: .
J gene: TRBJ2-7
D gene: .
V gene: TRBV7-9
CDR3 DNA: TGTGCCAGCAGCTTAGTGCAGGTAAACTACGAGCAGTACTTC
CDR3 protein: CASSLVQVNYEQYF

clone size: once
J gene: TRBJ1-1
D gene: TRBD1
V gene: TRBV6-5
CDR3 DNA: TGTGCCAGCAGAACCCTCACGACAGGGACTGAAGCTTTCTTT
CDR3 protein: CASRTLTTGTEAFF

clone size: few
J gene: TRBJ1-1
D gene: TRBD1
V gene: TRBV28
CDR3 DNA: TGTGCCAGCAGTCGACAGGGGCCAATGAACACTGAAGCTTTCTTT
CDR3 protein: CASSRQGPMNTEAFF

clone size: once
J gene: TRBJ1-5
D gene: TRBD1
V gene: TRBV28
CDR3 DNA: TGTGCCAGCAGTCCCCGACAGGGGGGCAATCAGCCCCAGCATTTT
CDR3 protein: CASSPRQGGNQPQHF

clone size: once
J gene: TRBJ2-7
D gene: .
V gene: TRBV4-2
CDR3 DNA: TGTGCCAGCAGCCAGGACAGCTACGAGCAGTACTTC
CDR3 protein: CASSQDSYEQYF

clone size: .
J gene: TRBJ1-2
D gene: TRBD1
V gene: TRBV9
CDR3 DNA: TGTGCCAGCAGCGTGGGACAGGGGGCGCGGGGCTACACCTTC
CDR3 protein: CASSVGQGARGYTF

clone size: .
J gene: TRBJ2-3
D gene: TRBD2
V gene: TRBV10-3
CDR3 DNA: TGTGCCATCAGCGCCCGGGGAGCGGGGGTCACAGATACGCAGTATTTT
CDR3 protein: CAISARGAGVTDTQYF

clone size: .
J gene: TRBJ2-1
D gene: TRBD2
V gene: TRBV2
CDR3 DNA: TGTGCCAGCAGTCGCCTAGCGGTAACCAGTGAGCAGTTCTTC
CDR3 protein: CASSRLAVTSEQFF

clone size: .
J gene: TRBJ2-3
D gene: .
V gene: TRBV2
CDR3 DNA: TGTGCCAGCAGTGAGGGGGGACTGCTCACAGATACGCAGTATTTT
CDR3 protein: CASSEGGLLTDTQYF

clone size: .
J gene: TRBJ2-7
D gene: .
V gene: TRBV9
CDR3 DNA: TGTGCCAGCAGCGTAGACGGGAGCGCCTACGAGCAGTACTTC
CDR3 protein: CASSVDGSAYEQYF

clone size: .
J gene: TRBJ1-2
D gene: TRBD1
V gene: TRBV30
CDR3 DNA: TGTGCCTGGAGTACGGACAGGGGGATCTATGGCTACACCTTC
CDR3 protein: CAWSTDRGIYGYTF

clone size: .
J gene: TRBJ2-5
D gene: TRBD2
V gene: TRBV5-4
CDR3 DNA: TGTGCCACGATGGGCCGGGGAGGGCAAGAGACCCAGTACTTC
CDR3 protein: CATMGRGGQETQYF

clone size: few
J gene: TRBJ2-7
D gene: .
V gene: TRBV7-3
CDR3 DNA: TGTGCCAGCAGCTCGCAGGGTTCCTACGAGCAGTACTTC
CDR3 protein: CASSSQGSYEQYF

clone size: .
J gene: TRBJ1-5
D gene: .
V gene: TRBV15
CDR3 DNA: TGTGCCACCAGCCCCAGGGGCTTGAATCAGCCCCAGCATTTT
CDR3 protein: CATSPRGLNQPQHF

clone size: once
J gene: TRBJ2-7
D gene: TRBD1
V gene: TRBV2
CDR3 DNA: TGTGCCAGCAGCGTTGACAGGGGAGCCTACGAGCAGTACTTC
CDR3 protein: CASSVDRGAYEQYF

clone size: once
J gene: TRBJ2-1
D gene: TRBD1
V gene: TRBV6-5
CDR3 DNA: TGTGCCAGCAGTTACTCGACAGGGGTATCATACAATGAGCAGTTCTTC
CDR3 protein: CASSYSTGVSYNEQFF

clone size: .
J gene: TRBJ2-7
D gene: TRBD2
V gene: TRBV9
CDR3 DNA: TGTGCCAGCAGCGTAGGCGGGGGGACGGACTACGAGCAGTACTTC
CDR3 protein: CASSVGGGTDYEQYF

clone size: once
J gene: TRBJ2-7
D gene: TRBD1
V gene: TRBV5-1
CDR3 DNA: TGCGCCAGCAGCCCACTGGACAGGGGGTTATTCTACGAGCAGTACTTC
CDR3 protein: CASSPLDRGLFYEQYF

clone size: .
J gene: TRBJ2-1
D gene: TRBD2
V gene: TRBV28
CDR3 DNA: TGTGCCAGCAGTTTAACTAGCGGGATCCTCAATGAGCAGTTCTTC
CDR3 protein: CASSLTSGILNEQFF

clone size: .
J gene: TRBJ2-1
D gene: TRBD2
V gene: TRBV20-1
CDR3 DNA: TGCAGTGCTAGTACTAGCGGATATTACAATGAGCAGTTCTTC
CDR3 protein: CSASTSGYYNEQFF

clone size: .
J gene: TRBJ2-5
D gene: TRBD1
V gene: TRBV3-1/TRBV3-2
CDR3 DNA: TGTGCCAGCAGCCGATTCCTTACAGGGGGGGAGACCCAGTACTTC
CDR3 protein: CASSRFLTGGETQYF

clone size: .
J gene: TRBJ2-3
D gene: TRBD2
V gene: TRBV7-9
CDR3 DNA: TGTGCCAGCAGCTTAATAGCGGGAGGGGGAGATACGCAGTATTTT
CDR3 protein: CASSLIAGGGDTQYF

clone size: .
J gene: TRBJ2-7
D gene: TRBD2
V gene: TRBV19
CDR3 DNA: TGTGCCAGTAGAGCTACTAGCGGGAGTTCCAACGAGCAGTACTTC
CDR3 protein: CASRATSGSSNEQYF

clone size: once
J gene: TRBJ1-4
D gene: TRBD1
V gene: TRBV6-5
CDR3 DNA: TGTGCCAGCAGTCCCAGGACAGGCCGGAATGAAAAACTGTTTTTT
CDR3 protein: CASSPRTGRNEKLFF